The present T cell receptor (beta chain) was sequenced within a study of shared clonotypes between healthy human individuals (TCRdb year 2020). With respect to the entire study: Three men and two women, aged 18 to 49 years, made up the cohort. Different laboratories and diverse techniques were used to prepare libraries and sequence TCR repertoires, to increase sequencing depth and limit assay-specific biases. Per donor, three plates each were used for CD4 naive and CD4 memory, two for CD8 naive, and one for CD8 memory. Per donor, leukapheresis produced somewhere between about 0.94 and 10 billion PBMCs. To estimate repertoire size and how much clonotypes are shared between individuals, the study performed deep sequencing of blood TCR repertoires from roughly five healthy adults.

Using the deep immunoSEQ assay, multiplex PCR amplified TCR CDR3 regions from genomic DNA. For each cell subset, the extracted genomic DNA was distributed evenly across all wells of several immunoSEQ 96-well plates, and each plate served as one replicate. For sorted subsets, approximately 210 ng of genomic DNA, equivalent to about 30,000 T cell genomes, went into each replicate PCR. The purified libraries were quantified using a Qubit 3.0 fluorometer, sized with a Bioanalyzer 2100, and then quantified again using the KAPA Library Quantification kit. Each immunoSEQ 96-well plate was sequenced on its own single-read 150-cycle Illumina NextSeq 550 flow cell. The paper's processing steps were these. Because the immunoSEQ output included only junctional sequences and no quality scores, the filtering could not be the same as the filtering used for full-length reads. Sequences were annotated with PyIR, a Python wrapper for IgBLAST v1.9, using IMGT germline references to assign V/J genes and CDR3. Reads with weak V/J assignments (E-value above 1e-6), missing CDR3, stop codons, out-of-frame junctions, or ambiguous translated residues were removed. V3J clonotypes were defined as sequences sharing an identical inferred V gene, J gene, and CDR3 amino acid sequence. The percentage overlap between two repertoires was calculated by dividing the number of shared unique clonotypes by the size of the smaller repertoire. Richness of each repertoire was evaluated using RTK rarefaction, the Chao1 estimator, and Recon v2.1 estimates of unobserved clonotypes. Generation probabilities for all TCRbeta clonotypes obtained by the gDNA method from a handful of donors were computed using OLGA. TCRdb retrieved this table from immuneACCESS and kept in-frame rearrangements only. Not all clones are present; in checked studies, unresolved V genes account for under half, and no reason is known for the remainder. The DNA gave D and trimming, while V, J and clone size come from that table. Present in this sample are about 380,000 clones, 95% to 97% of which were seen just once. The ten largest clones capture around 0.32% of the sample.

Overall results and qualifications from the work: Higher generation probabilities were observed for clonotypes shared by all four sorted-subset donors than for non-shared clonotypes. Because the study included a small number of donors, the genetic and exposure-history diversity represented was limited. Naive subsets generally had larger estimated clonotype richness than memory subsets. Pairwise subsampling led to the expectation that sequencing depth would affect the degree of clonotype sharing among donors. Incomplete sequencing was indicated by rarefaction of sorted-subset datasets, despite the large sequencing depth. Only blood was sampled, and tissue TCR repertoires likely differ from those in blood. About 4.5% of naive CD4, 3% to 3.5% of naive CD8, roughly 2.4% of memory CD4, and 0.4% of memory CD8 clonotypes were shared across several donors.

Healthy HIV-negative adults with no recently reported acute infections or vaccinations were included as donors. All donors were Caucasian adults living in Nashville, Tennessee, USA. CD8 memory samples were composed of magnetically selected CD45RO+ cells combined with CCR7-negative CD45RA+ effector memory (TemRA) cells. Blood was obtained by leukapheresis, after which PBMCs were separated by Ficoll-Histopaque density gradient centrifugation and cryopreserved in liquid nitrogen vapor phase. Analytical flow cytometry was used to check the purity and quantity of every magnetically sorted T cell population. Genomic DNA was isolated from every sorted fraction and measured by UV absorbance on a Nanodrop 2000c. For this clone: This receptor's antigen is unknown. Nothing much larger sits one base from this clone, and base qualities are not available.

CDR1 and CDR2 are drawn from the germline V gene: SGHTA, FQGNSA. V was cut back by 2 bases and J by 1 base, leaving a gap of 8 bases between them. Counted from cysteine to phenylalanine, this CDR3 has 14 amino acids. Only the CDR3 portion is preserved as DNA: 42 bases, with reading frame beginning at the first base. Sequencing used memory CD8+ T cells sorted from blood. The sample's cell subset or site label is to be understood as: CD45RO+ cells pooled with CCR7-negative TemRA cells. The rearrangement combines TRBV7-2 with TRBJ1-1, with the D gene too uncertain to name. This sequence was found in a man younger than 40 in good health. The base sequence is TGTGCCAGCAGCTTATATACCCCGAACACTGAAGCTTTCTTT. Protein translation: CASSLYTPNTEAFF.